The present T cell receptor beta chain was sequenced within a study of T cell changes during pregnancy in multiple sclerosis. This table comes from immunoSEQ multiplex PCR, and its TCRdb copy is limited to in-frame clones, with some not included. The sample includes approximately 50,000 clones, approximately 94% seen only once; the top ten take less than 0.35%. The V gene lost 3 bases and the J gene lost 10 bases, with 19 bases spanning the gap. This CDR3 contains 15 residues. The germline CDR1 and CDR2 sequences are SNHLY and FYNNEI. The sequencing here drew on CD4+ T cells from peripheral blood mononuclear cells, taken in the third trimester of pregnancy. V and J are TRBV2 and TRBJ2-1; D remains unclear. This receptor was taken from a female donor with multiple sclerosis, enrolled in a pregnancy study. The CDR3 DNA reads TGTGCCAGCAGTGAGAGAGCTAACCCCAAGAGGGAGCAGTTCTTC. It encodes CASSERANPKREQFF. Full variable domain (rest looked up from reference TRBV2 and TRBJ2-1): EPEVTQTPSHQVTQMGQEVILRCVPISNHLYFYWYRQILGQKVEFLVSFYNNEISEKSEIFDDQFSVERPDGSNFTLKIRSTKLEDSAMYFCASSERANPKREQFFGPGTRLTVL.